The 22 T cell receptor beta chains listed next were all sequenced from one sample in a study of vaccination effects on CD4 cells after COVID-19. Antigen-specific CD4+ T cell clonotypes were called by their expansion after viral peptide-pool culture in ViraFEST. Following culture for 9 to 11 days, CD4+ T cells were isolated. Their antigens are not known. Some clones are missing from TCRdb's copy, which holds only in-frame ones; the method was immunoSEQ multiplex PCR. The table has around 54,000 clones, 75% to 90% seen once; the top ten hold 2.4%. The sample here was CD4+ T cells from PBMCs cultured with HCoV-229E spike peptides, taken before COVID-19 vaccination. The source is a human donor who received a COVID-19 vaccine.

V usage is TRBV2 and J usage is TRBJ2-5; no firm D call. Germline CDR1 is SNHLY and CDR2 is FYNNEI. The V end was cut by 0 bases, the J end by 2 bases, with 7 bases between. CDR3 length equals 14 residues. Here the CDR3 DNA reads TGTGCCAGCAGTGAAGCGTCCCAGCAAGAGACCCAGTACTTC. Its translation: CASSEASQQETQYF. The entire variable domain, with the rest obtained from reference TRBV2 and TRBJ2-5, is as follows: EPEVTQTPSHQVTQMGQEVILRCVPISNHLYFYWYRQILGQKVEFLVSFYNNEISEKSEIFDDQFSVERPDGSNFTLKIRSTKLEDSAMYFCASSEASQQETQYFGPGTRLLVL.

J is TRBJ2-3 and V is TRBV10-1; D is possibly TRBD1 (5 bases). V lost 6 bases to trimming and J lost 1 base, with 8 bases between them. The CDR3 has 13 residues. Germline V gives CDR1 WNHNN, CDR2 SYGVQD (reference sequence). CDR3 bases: TGCGCCAGCAGCCAGGGCCGCACAGATACGCAGTATTTT. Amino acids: CASSQGRTDTQYF.

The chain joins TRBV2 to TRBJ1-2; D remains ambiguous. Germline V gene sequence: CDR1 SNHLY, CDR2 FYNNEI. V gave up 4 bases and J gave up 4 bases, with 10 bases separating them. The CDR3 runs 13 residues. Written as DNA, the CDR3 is TGTGCCAGCAGTGTGTGGCAGGCCTATGGCTACACCTTC. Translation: CASSVWQAYGYTF.

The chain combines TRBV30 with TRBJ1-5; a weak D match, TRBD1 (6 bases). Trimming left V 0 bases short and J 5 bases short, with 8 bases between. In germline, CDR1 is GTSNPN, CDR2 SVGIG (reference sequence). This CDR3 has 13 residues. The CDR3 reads CAWSVQGDQPQHF. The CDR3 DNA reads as TGTGCCTGGAGTGTACAGGGAGATCAGCCCCAGCATTTT.

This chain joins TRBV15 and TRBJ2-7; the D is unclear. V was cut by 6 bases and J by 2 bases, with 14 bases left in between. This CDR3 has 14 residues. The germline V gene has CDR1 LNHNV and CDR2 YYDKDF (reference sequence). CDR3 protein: CATSKEFYTYEQYV. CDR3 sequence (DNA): TGTGCCACCAGTAAAGAGTTTTATACCTACGAGCAGTACGTC.

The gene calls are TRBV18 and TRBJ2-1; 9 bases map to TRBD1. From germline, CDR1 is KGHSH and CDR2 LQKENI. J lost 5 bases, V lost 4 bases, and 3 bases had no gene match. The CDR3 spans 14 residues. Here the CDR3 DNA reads TGTGCCAGCTCACGGGGACAGGGAGACAATGAGCAGTTCTTC. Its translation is CASSRGQGDNEQFF.

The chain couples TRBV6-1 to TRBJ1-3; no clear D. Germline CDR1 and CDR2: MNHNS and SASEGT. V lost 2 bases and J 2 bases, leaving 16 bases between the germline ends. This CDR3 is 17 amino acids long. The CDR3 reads CASSEPRTNWPGNTIYF. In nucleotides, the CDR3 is TGTGCCAGCAGTGAACCTCGGACCAACTGGCCTGGAAACACCATATATTTT.

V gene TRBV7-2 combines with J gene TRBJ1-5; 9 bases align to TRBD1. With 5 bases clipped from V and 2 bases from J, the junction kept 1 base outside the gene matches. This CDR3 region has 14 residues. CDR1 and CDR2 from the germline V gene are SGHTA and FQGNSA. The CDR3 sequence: CASSRTGGNQPQHF. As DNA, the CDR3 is TGTGCCAGCAGCCGGACAGGGGGCAATCAGCCCCAGCATTTT. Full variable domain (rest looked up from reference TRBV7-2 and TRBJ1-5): GAGVSQSPSNKVTEKGKDVELRCDPISGHTALYWYRQSLGQGLEFLIYFQGNSAPDKSGLPSDRFSAERTGGSVSTLTIQRTQQEDSAVYLCASSRTGGNQPQHFGDGTRLSIL.

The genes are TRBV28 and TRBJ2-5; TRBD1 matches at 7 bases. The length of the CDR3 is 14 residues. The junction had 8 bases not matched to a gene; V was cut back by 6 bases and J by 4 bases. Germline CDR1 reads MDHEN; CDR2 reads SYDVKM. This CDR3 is CASSPVRGRETQYF. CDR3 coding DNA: TGTGCCAGCAGCCCCGTGAGGGGGCGAGAGACCCAGTACTTC.

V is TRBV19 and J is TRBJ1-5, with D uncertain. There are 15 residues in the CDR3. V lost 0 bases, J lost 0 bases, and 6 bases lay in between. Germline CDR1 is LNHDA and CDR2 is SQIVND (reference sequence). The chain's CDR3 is CASSIDQNSNQPQHF. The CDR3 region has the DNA TGTGCCAGTAGTATAGACCAAAATAGCAATCAGCCCCAGCATTTT.

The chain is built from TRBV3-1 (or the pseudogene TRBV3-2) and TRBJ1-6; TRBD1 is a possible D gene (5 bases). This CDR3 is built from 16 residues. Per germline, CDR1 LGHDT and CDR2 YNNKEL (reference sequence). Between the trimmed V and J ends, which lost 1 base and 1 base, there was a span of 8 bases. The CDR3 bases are TGTGCCAGCAGCCAAGTTTGGGGGTCCTATAATTCACCCCTCCACTTT. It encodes CASSQVWGSYNSPLHF.

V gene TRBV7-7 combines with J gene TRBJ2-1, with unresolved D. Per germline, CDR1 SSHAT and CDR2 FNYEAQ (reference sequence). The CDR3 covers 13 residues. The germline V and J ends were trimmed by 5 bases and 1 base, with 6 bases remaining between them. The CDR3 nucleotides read TGTGCCAGCAGCCCAGGATCCTACAATGAGCAGTTCTTC. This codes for CASSPGSYNEQFF.

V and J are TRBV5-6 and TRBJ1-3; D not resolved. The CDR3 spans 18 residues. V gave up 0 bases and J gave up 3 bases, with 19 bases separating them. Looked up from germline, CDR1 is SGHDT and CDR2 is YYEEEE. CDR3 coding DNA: TGTGCCAGCAGCTTGGCCGGGAAAATATGGGGTCTTGGAAACACCATATATTTT. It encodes CASSLAGKIWGLGNTIYF.

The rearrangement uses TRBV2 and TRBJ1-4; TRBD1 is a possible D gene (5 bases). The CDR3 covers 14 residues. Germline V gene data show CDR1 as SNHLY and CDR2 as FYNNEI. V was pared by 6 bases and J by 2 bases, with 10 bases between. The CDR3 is CASSSDSTNEKLFF. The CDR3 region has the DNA TGTGCCAGCAGCTCAGACAGCACTAATGAAAAACTGTTTTTT.

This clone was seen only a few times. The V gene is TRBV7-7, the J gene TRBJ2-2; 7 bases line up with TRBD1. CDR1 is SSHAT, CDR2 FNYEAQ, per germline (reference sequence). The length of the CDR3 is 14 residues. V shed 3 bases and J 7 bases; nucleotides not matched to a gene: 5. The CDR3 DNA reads TGTGCCAGCAGCTTCGACAGGGACCACGGGGAGCTGTTTTTT. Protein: CASSFDRDHGELFF.

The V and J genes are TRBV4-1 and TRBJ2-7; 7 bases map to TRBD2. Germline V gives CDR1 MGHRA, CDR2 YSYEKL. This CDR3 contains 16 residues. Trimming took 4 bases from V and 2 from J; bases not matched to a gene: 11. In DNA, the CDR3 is TGCGCCAGCAGCCTCCCCCACGGACTAGTCCCCTACGAGCAGTACGTC. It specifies CASSLPHGLVPYEQYV.

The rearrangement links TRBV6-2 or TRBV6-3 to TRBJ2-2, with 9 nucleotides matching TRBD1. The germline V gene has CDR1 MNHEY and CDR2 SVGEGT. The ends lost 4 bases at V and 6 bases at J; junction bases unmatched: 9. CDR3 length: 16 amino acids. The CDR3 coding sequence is TGTGCCAGCAGTTCCATCGACAGGGGGTGGGCCGGGGAGCTGTTTTTT. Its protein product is CASSSIDRGWAGELFF.

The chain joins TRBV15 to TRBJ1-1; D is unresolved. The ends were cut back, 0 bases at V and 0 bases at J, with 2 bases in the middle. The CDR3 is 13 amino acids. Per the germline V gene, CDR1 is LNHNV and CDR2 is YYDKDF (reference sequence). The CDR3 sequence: CATSRDLNTEAFF. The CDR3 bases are TGTGCCACCAGCAGAGATTTGAACACTGAAGCTTTCTTT.

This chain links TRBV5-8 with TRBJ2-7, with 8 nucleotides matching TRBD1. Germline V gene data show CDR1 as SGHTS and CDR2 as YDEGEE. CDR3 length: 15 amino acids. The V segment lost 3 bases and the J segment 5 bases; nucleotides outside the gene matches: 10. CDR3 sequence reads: CASSSPKSGGDEQYV. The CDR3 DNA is TGTGCCAGCAGCTCCCCGAAGTCAGGGGGCGACGAGCAGTACGTC.

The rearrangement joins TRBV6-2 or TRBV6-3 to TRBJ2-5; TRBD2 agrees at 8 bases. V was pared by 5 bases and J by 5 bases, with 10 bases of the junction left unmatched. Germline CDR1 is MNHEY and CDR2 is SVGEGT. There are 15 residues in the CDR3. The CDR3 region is CASSLIAGSHETQYF. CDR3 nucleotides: TGTGCCAGCAGTCTCATAGCGGGGTCTCACGAGACCCAGTACTTC.

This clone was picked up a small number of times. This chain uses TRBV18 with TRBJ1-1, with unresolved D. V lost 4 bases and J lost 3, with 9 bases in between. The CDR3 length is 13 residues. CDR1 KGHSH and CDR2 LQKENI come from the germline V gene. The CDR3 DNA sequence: TGTGCCAGCTCACAGGGATCGGACACTGAAGCTTTCTTT. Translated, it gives CASSQGSDTEAFF. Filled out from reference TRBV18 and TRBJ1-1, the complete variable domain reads NAGVMQNPRHLVRRRGQEARLRCSPMKGHSHVYWYRQLPEEGLKFMVYLQKENIIDESGMPKERFSAEFPKEGPSILRIQQVVRGDSAAYFCASSQGSDTEAFFGQGTRLTVV.

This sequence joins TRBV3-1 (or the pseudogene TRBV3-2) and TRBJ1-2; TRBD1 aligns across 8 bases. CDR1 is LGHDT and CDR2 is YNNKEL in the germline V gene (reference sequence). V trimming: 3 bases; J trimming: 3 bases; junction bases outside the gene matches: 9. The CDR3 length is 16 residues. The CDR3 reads CASSHSDRAWDYGYTF. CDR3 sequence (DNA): TGTGCCAGCAGCCACTCGGACAGGGCTTGGGACTATGGCTACACCTTC.